These 21 T cell receptor beta chains came from one sample sequenced in a study of blood T cell repertoires in COVID-19. Repertoires were generated with immunoSEQ multiplex PCR, while TCRdb's copy carries only in-frame clones and drops some. The table includes roughly 320,000 clones, about 87% detected once. What was sequenced was peripheral blood. These receptor sequences come from a man in his 70s with acute or convalescent COVID-19.

Note on this clone: The sample carries other DNA sequences with the same CDR3. The V call is TRBV7-2, the J call TRBJ1-1, with TRBD1 matching 7 bases. Per the germline V gene, CDR1 is SGHTA and CDR2 is FQGNSA. Losses at the gene ends were 5 bases for V and 1 base for J; bases not matched to a gene: 4. The CDR3 runs 14 residues. In nucleotides, the CDR3 is TGTGCCAGCAGCCCGGGGACAGCGAACACTGAAGCTTTCTTT. This gives the protein CASSPGTANTEAFF.

The chain is built from TRBV24-1 and TRBJ1-1; D is undetermined. The germline V gene encodes CDR1 KGHDR and CDR2 SFDVKD. V was clipped by 3 bases and J by 4 bases, with 8 bases between them. This CDR3 is built from 13 residues. CDR3 sequence (DNA): TGTGCCACCAGTGATCCGCCGGGCACTGAAGCTTTCTTT. Translating it yields CATSDPPGTEAFF.

The chain couples TRBV28 to TRBJ2-3; maybe TRBD2 (5 bases). The ends were cut back, 5 bases at V and 2 bases at J, with 26 bases in the middle. Germline assignment: CDR1 MDHEN and CDR2 SYDVKM. This CDR3 spans 19 amino acids. DNA for the CDR3: TGTGCCAGCAGTCTACCACCGGGGAAGTACAGACCCCACACAGATACGCAGTATTTT. Translated, it gives CASSLPPGKYRPHTDTQYF.

The chain recombines TRBV11-2 with TRBJ2-3; TRBD2 matches 11 bases. The CDR3 extends over 16 amino acids. Losses at the gene ends were 1 base for V and 7 bases for J; bases not matched to a gene: 7. Looked up from germline, CDR1 is SGHAT and CDR2 is FQNNGV. Here the CDR3 reads CASSLAVAGGPHTQYF. CDR3 bases: TGTGCCAGCAGCTTAGCGGTAGCGGGGGGGCCGCATACGCAGTATTTT.

V is TRBV5-1 and J is TRBJ2-3, with D possibly TRBD2 on 5 matching bases. CDR3 length equals 14 residues. V was trimmed by 3 bases and J by 2 bases, leaving 10 bases between them. CDR1 and CDR2 from the germline V gene are SGHRS and YFSETQ. The CDR3 coding sequence is TGCGCCAGCAGCTCCCAGCGGAACACAGATACGCAGTATTTT. Translated, it gives CASSSQRNTDTQYF.

This clone was seen a handful of times. The chain couples TRBV14 to TRBJ2-2, with D unclear. The CDR3 length is 15 residues. The V end was cut by 0 bases, the J end by 3 bases, with 8 bases between. CDR1 and CDR2 from the germline V gene are SGHDN and FVKESK. The CDR3 DNA reads as TGTGCCAGCAGCCAAGATACGGAGTACACCGGGGAGCTGTTTTTT. Translated, it gives CASSQDTEYTGELFF.

This clone was recorded once. The gene calls are TRBV7-3 and TRBJ1-4; 9 nucleotides agree with TRBD1. The CDR3 has 14 residues. Trimming cost V 3 bases and J 4 bases; bases outside gene matches: 0. In germline, CDR1 is SGHTA, CDR2 FQGTGA. CDR3 DNA sequence: TGTGCCAGCAGCTTGGACAGGGGTAATGAAAAACTGTTTTTT. Its protein is CASSLDRGNEKLFF.

The rearrangement uses TRBV14 and TRBJ2-1, with a tentative D call TRBD2 (5 bases). This CDR3 is 15 amino acids long. Deletions cut 1 base from V and 6 bases from J, with 13 bases between. Per germline, CDR1 SGHDN and CDR2 FVKESK. CDR3 amino acids: CASSQVVGRGNEQFF. The CDR3 DNA reads as TGTGCCAGCAGCCAAGTAGTCGGCCGGGGCAATGAGCAGTTCTTC. The complete variable domain, with remaining parts taken from reference TRBV14 and TRBJ2-1, reads EAGVTQFPSHSVIEKGQTVTLRCDPISGHDNLYWYRRVMGKEIKFLLHFVKESKQDESGMPNNRFLAERTGGTYSTLKVQPAELEDSGVYFCASSQVVGRGNEQFFGPGTRLTVL.

This chain links TRBV24-1 with TRBJ2-1, with 9 positions matching TRBD2. The CDR3 has 17 residues. Trimming took 3 bases from V and 5 from J; bases not matched to a gene: 10. CDR1 KGHDR and CDR2 SFDVKD come from the germline V gene. CDR3 loop: CATSDPLGTSPDNEQFF. CDR3 DNA sequence: TGTGCCACCAGTGATCCCCTCGGGACTAGCCCTGACAATGAGCAGTTCTTC.

V gene TRBV27 combines with J gene TRBJ2-5; D might be TRBD1 (6 bases). The germline V and J ends were trimmed by 2 bases and 9 bases, with 13 bases remaining between them. The CDR3 is made up of 13 amino acids. From germline, CDR1 is MNHEY and CDR2 SMNVEV (reference sequence). The CDR3 DNA sequence: TGTGCCAGCAGTTTAAACGCAGGGGCTGCCCAGTACTTC. Translating gives CASSLNAGAAQYF.

The CDR3 here is CASSQLDRRNQPQHF. CDR3 coding DNA: TGTGCCAGCAGCCAGCTCGACAGACGCAATCAGCCCCAGCATTTT. The chain joins TRBV4-2 to TRBJ1-5, with D possibly being TRBD1 (5 bases). CDR3 length: 15 residues. The ends were cut back, 3 bases at V and 2 bases at J, with 11 bases in the middle. The germline CDR1 and CDR2 sequences are LGHNA and YNFKEQ.

The chain recombines TRBV7-2 with TRBJ2-7; maybe TRBD2 (5 bases). This CDR3 is 13 amino acids long. Germline lookup yields CDR1 SGHTA and CDR2 FQGNSA. Trimming took off 4 bases at V and 5 bases at J, with 12 bases between the two ends. The CDR3 reads CASSSRPGNEQYF. Written as DNA, the CDR3 is TGTGCCAGCAGCTCCAGACCGGGAAACGAGCAGTACTTC.

The chain joins TRBV24-1 to TRBJ2-7; 8 bases fit TRBD1. The CDR3 is 15 amino acids. V lost 3 bases to trimming and J lost 5 bases; unmatched junction nucleotides: 8. Germline CDR1 KGHDR, CDR2 SFDVKD. CDR3 nucleotide sequence: TGTGCCACCAGTGATCCCCGACAGGGGTCCCACGAGCAGTACTTC. Residues: CATSDPRQGSHEQYF.

The V call is TRBV7-9, the J call TRBJ2-6; no firm D call. Trimming took 5 bases from V and 0 from J, leaving 8 bases between them. There are 15 residues in the CDR3. CDR1 is SEHNR and CDR2 is FQNEAQ in the germline V gene (reference sequence). The CDR3 protein is CASSPRSSGANVLTF. The CDR3 DNA reads as TGTGCCAGCAGCCCTAGGTCCTCTGGGGCCAACGTCCTGACTTTC. The whole variable domain, remainder taken from reference TRBV7-9 and TRBJ2-6, is DTGVSQNPRHKITKRGQNVTFRCDPISEHNRLYWYRQTLGQGPEFLTYFQNEAQLEKSRLLSDRFSAERPKGSFSTLEIQRTEQGDSAMYLCASSPRSSGANVLTFGAGSRLTVL.

As concerns this clone: Other DNA sequences from this sample encode an identical CDR3 as well. The gene calls are TRBV5-1 and TRBJ2-3, with 7 positions matching TRBD2. Trimming cost V 7 bases and J 3 bases; bases outside gene matches: 5. The CDR3 loop spans 13 amino acids. Germline V lookup: CDR1 SGHRS, CDR2 YFSETQ. Here the CDR3 DNA reads TGCGCCAGCGGGAGGGGTTCAACAGATACGCAGTATTTT. This encodes CASGRGSTDTQYF.

The rearrangement joins TRBV19 to TRBJ2-1; D might be TRBD2 (5 bases). This CDR3 contains 13 residues. CDR1 LNHDA and CDR2 SQIVND come from the germline V gene (reference sequence). V lost 6 bases and J 9 bases, leaving 15 bases between the germline ends. The CDR3 DNA follows: TGTGCCAGTAGCGGCGTAGCGCGGACTGAGCAGTTCTTC. It is translated as CASSGVARTEQFF. The entire variable domain, with the rest obtained from reference TRBV19 and TRBJ2-1, is as follows: DGGITQSPKYLFRKEGQNVTLSCEQNLNHDAMYWYRQDPGQGLRLIYYSQIVNDFQKGDIAEGYSVSREKKESFPLTVTSAQKNPTAFYLCASSGVARTEQFFGPGTRLTVL.

This chain links TRBV7-2 with TRBJ2-3, with 7 bases identical to TRBD1. The CDR3 extends over 15 amino acids. Per the germline V gene, CDR1 is SGHTA and CDR2 is FQGNSA. After removal of 1 base from V and 8 bases from J, the junction contained 9 bases not matched to a gene. CDR3 protein: CASSLGQGGQATQYF. The CDR3 region has the DNA TGTGCCAGCAGCTTAGGTCAAGGGGGCCAGGCTACGCAGTATTTT.

The genes are TRBV29-1 and TRBJ2-1; possibly TRBD1 for D (5 bases). Germline V gene lookup returns CDR1 SQVTM and CDR2 ANQGSEA. V was pared by 1 base and J by 5 bases, with 12 bases between. This CDR3 spans 14 amino acids. The CDR3 is CSVEGRVKDNEQFF. Written as DNA, the CDR3 is TGCAGCGTTGAAGGCAGGGTTAAGGACAATGAGCAGTTCTTC.

The chain carries TRBV11-2 and TRBJ2-1; D may be TRBD2 (5 bases). The CDR3 spans 13 residues. V was cut by 5 bases and J by 8 bases, with 13 bases left in between. Germline assignment: CDR1 SGHAT and CDR2 FQNNGV. CDR3 amino acids: CASSRAVGDEQFF. CDR3 in DNA: TGTGCCAGCAGCAGGGCGGTCGGGGATGAGCAGTTCTTC.

The V call is TRBV19, the J call TRBJ2-1, with TRBD1 matching 9 bases. The V and J ends lost 6 bases and 7 bases, in that order; junction bases with no gene match: 4. The CDR3 totals 13 residues. Germline lookup yields CDR1 LNHDA and CDR2 SQIVND (reference sequence). The CDR3 sequence is CASRTGGSNEQFF. For the CDR3, the DNA is TGTGCCAGTAGGACAGGGGGGTCGAATGAGCAGTTCTTC.

The V and J genes are TRBV21-1 and TRBJ2-2; TRBD2 reflects the table's D call only, with no check against the DNA. TRBV21-1 is an annotated pseudogene. The CDR3 loop spans 14 amino acids. The CDR3 nucleotides read TGTGCCAGCAGCACCGAACTAAACACCGGGGAGCTGTTTTTT. Amino acids: CASSTELNTGELFF.